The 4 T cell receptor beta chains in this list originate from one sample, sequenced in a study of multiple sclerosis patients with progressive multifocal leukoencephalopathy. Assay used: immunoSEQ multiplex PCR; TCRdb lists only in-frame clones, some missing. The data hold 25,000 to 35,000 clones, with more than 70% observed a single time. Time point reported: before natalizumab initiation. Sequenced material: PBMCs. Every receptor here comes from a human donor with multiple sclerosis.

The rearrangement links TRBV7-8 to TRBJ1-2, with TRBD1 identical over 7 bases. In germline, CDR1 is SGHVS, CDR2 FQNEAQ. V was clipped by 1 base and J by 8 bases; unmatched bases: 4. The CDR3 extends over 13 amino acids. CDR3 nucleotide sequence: TGTGCCAGCAGCTTAGGACAGGGAGGCGGCTACACCTTC. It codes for CASSLGQGGGYTF.

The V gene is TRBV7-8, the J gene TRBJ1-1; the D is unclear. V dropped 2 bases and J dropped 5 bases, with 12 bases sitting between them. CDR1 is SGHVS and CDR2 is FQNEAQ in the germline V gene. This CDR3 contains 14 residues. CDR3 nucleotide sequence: TGTGCCAGCAGCTTAAGGAGAGCCGGGACTGAAGCTTTCTTT. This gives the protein CASSLRRAGTEAFF.

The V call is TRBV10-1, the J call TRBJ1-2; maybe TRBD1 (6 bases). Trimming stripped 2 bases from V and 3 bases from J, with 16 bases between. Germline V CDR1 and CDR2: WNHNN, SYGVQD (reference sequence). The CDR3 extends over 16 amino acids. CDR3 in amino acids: CASSEGWTDFYYGYTF. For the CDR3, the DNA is TGCGCCAGCAGTGAGGGTTGGACAGACTTTTACTATGGCTACACCTTC.

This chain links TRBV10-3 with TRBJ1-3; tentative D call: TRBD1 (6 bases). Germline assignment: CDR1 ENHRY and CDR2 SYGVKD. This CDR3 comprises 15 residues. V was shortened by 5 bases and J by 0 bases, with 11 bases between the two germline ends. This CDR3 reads CAISRGENSGNTIYF. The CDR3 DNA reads TGTGCCATCAGTAGGGGGGAGAACTCTGGAAACACCATATATTTT.